The 16 T cell receptor beta chains below were found in one sample sequenced in a study of cytomegalovirus exposure and HLA in healthy donors. The PCR employed 60 Vbeta primers together with 13 Jbeta primers. Profiled with immunoSEQ multiplex PCR; TCRdb holds only in-frame clones, not every one. The sample consists of about 140,000 clones, 80% of them appearing once. The sample was PBMCs. The receptor source for this set is a woman aged 40 to 50 in good health and CMV-seronegative.

J is TRBJ1-6 and V is TRBV5-1; tentative D call: TRBD1 (5 bases). Between the trimmed V and J ends, which lost 4 bases and 7 bases, there was a span of 12 bases. This CDR3 has 14 residues. Germline loops: CDR1 SGHRS, CDR2 YFSETQ. CDR3 residues: CASSPGTENSPLHF. CDR3 nucleotide sequence: TGCGCCAGCAGCCCTGGGACTGAAAATTCACCCCTCCACTTT.

The J gene is TRBJ2-1, the V gene TRBV27; tentative D call: TRBD1 (5 bases). With 5 bases removed from V and 6 bases from J, the gap between germline ends came to 17 bases. Germline loops: CDR1 MNHEY, CDR2 SMNVEV (reference sequence). The CDR3 sequence is 15 residues long. CDR3 in DNA: TGTGCCAGCAGTAAAGGTCAGGGATTGGGCAATGAGCAGTTCTTC. Translating gives CASSKGQGLGNEQFF.

This sequence joins TRBV28 and TRBJ2-3; 7 nucleotides line up with TRBD2. Per germline, CDR1 MDHEN and CDR2 SYDVKM. V shed 3 bases and J 4 bases; nucleotides not matched to a gene: 7. The CDR3 is 15 residues long. For the CDR3, the DNA is TGTGCCAGCAGTTTGGGCGGGAGAGGTCCAGATACGCAGTATTTT. Amino acid sequence: CASSLGGRGPDTQYF.

The V call is TRBV6-1, the J call TRBJ1-2, with TRBD1 as a possible D gene (5 bases). The CDR3 totals 14 residues. V lost 6 bases and J 7 bases, leaving 18 bases between the germline ends. Germline CDR1 and CDR2: MNHNS and SASEGT. CDR3 DNA: TGTGCCAGCAGGGCTGAGCGGGGCGCGGTTGGCTACACCTTC. Its protein is CASRAERGAVGYTF.

The gene calls are TRBV2 and TRBJ2-7; weak D call: TRBD2 (5 bases). The CDR3 has 14 amino acids. Trimming left V 6 bases short and J 0 bases short, with 12 bases between. Germline CDR1 reads SNHLY; CDR2 reads FYNNEI. This CDR3 is CASRLDLPSYEQYF. CDR3 coding DNA: TGTGCCAGCAGGTTGGACTTACCCTCCTACGAGCAGTACTTC.

J is TRBJ1-3 and V is TRBV5-4; tentatively, D is TRBD1 (6 bases). Trimming left V 1 base short and J 4 bases short, with 9 bases between. This CDR3 is 14 amino acids long. The germline V gene has CDR1 SGHNT and CDR2 YYREEE (reference sequence). The CDR3 nucleotides read TGTGCCAGCAGCTTGACAGGGATCGGAAACACCATATATTTT. Its translation is CASSLTGIGNTIYF.

The V call is TRBV28, the J call TRBJ2-2; 7 bases are a match to TRBD1. CDR1 is MDHEN and CDR2 is SYDVKM in the germline V gene. V lost 4 bases, J lost 3 bases, and 14 bases stayed unmatched. CDR3 size: 18 residues. The CDR3 DNA reads TGTGCCAGCAGTTCCCCCGACTTTGGACAGGATTACACCGGGGAGCTGTTTTTT. Protein sequence: CASSSPDFGQDYTGELFF.

The chain combines TRBV5-1 with TRBJ2-7; D remains ambiguous. This CDR3 has 15 residues. Germline CDR1 reads SGHRS; CDR2 reads YFSETQ. Trimming removed 0 bases at V and 2 bases at J, with 12 bases between. CDR3 bases: TGCGCCAGCAGCTTGGATGACACTCTTACCTACGAGCAGTACTTC. Amino acids: CASSLDDTLTYEQYF.

The rearrangement links TRBV6-5 to TRBJ1-6; 9 positions agree with TRBD1. The CDR3 is made up of 15 amino acids. Germline V lookup: CDR1 MNHEY, CDR2 SVGAGI. J lost 5 bases, V lost 8 bases, and 7 bases had no gene match. The CDR3 is CASSPRQGDNSPLHF. DNA for the CDR3: TGTGCCAGCTCACCGCGACAGGGGGATAATTCACCCCTCCACTTT.

This clone showed up just a few times. A read error may produce the germline difference seen at one junction end. Distinct nucleotide sequences in the sample also encode this CDR3. V and J are TRBV7-9 and TRBJ2-1, with D perhaps TRBD1 (5 bases). The CDR3 is made up of 12 amino acids. CDR1 and CDR2 from the germline V gene are SEHNR and FQNEAQ (reference sequence). The CDR3 reads CSSSLGAYEQFF. Here the CDR3 DNA reads TGTTCCAGCAGCTTAGGGGCATATGAGCAGTTCTTC.

V is TRBV4-3 and J is TRBJ2-2; TRBD2 agrees at 8 bases. Looked up from germline, CDR1 is LGHNA and CDR2 is YSLEER. Trimming removed 0 bases from V and 5 bases from J; junction bases left unmatched: 2. The CDR3 spans 15 residues. CDR3 amino acids: CASSQDTGGTGELFF. The CDR3, as DNA: TGCGCCAGCAGCCAAGATACGGGGGGGACCGGGGAGCTGTTTTTT.

This sequence joins TRBV10-3 and TRBJ1-1, with D possibly matching TRBD1 (6 bases). The V end was cut by 3 bases, the J end by 5 bases, with 13 bases between. CDR3 length: 14 residues. Germline CDR1 and CDR2: ENHRY and SYGVKD. CDR3 protein: CAISDGGLVTEAFF. CDR3 bases: TGTGCCATCAGTGACGGGGGGCTGGTAACTGAAGCTTTCTTT.

V usage is TRBV5-4 and J usage is TRBJ2-1; 7 bases agree with TRBD2. This CDR3 has 15 residues. V trimming: 3 bases; J trimming: 3 bases; junction bases outside the gene matches: 6. The germline V gene encodes CDR1 SGHNT and CDR2 YYREEE (reference sequence). As DNA, the CDR3 is TGTGCCAGCAGCTGGGGGGGTTTGGACTACAATGAGCAGTTCTTC. The encoded protein is CASSWGGLDYNEQFF.

With respect to this clone: Sequence at one end of the junction differs from germline and may be a read error. The genes are TRBV7-9 and TRBJ2-3; TRBD2 matches at 9 bases. This CDR3 has 16 amino acids. Germline CDR1 is SEHNR and CDR2 is FQNEAQ (reference sequence). CDR3 bases: TGTTCCAGCAGCCTACCAGCGGGGGGCATCACAGATACGCAGTATTTT. Protein sequence: CSSSLPAGGITDTQYF.

The chain joins TRBV27 to TRBJ2-1, with TRBD2 identical over 12 bases. Germline CDR1 and CDR2: MNHEY and SMNVEV (reference sequence). J lost 9 bases, V lost 6 bases, and 6 bases had no gene match. The CDR3 has 14 amino acids. CDR3 in DNA: TGTGCCAGCAGCAGACTAGCGGGAGCTCTTGAGCAGTTCTTC. Protein product: CASSRLAGALEQFF.

The rearrangement uses TRBV11-3 and TRBJ2-4; the D is unclear. Germline values: CDR1 SGHNT, CDR2 YENEEA. The CDR3 sequence is 14 residues long. V lost 5 bases and J 0 bases, leaving 8 bases between the germline ends. The CDR3 is CASSLGGAKNIQYF. DNA of the CDR3: TGTGCCAGCAGCCTCGGTGGAGCCAAAAACATTCAGTACTTC.